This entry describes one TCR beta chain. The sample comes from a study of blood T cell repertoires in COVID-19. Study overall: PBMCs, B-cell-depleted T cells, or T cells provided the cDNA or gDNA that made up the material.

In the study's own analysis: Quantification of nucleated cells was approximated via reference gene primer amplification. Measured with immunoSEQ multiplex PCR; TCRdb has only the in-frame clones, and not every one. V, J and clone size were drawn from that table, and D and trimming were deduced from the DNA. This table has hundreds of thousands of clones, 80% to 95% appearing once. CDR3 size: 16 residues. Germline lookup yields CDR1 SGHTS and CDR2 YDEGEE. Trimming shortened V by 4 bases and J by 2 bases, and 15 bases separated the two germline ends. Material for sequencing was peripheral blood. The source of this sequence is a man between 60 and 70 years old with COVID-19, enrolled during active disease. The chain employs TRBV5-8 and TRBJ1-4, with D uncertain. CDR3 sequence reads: CASSRGLHFTNEKLFF. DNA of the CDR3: TGTGCCAGCAGCCGGGGTCTACACTTCACTAATGAAAAACTGTTTTTT.